Presented here are 20 T cell receptor beta chains from one specimen sequenced in a study of blood T cell repertoires in COVID-19. Profiling relied on immunoSEQ multiplex PCR, and the TCRdb table lists in-frame clones only, not all of them. Here the sample spans 170,000 or so clones, roughly 84% being singletons. The sequenced sample consisted of peripheral blood. These receptors were obtained from a woman aged 60-75 years with acute or convalescent COVID-19.

The chain recombines TRBV7-2 with TRBJ2-1; tentative D call: TRBD2 (6 bases). Deletions cut 5 bases from V and 1 base from J, with 12 bases between. Per germline, CDR1 SGHTA and CDR2 FQGNSA. CDR3 length: 15 amino acids. CDR3 residues: CASSRGLESYNEQFF. The CDR3 nucleotides are TGTGCCAGCAGCCGGGGACTTGAGTCCTACAATGAGCAGTTCTTC.

This sequence joins TRBV6-6 and TRBJ1-3, with 10 positions matching TRBD1. Germline V gives CDR1 MNHNY, CDR2 SVGAGI (reference sequence). Trimming removed 5 bases from V and 4 bases from J; junction bases left unmatched: 8. The CDR3 runs 16 residues. The CDR3: CASSRGQGVSGNTIYF. CDR3 bases: TGTGCCAGCAGTCGTGGACAGGGGGTATCCGGAAACACCATATATTTT.

The chain is built from TRBV6-2 or TRBV6-3 and TRBJ2-2; possibly TRBD1 for D (6 bases). Germline values: CDR1 MNHEY, CDR2 SVGEGT. The CDR3 runs to 14 residues. Trimming shortened V by 0 bases and J by 6 bases, and 8 bases separated the two germline ends. CDR3 nucleotides: TGTGCCAGCAGTTACTCGTACAGGGCCGGGGAGCTGTTTTTT. Translating gives CASSYSYRAGELFF.

The chain combines TRBV6-2 or TRBV6-3 with TRBJ2-5, with D perhaps matching TRBD2 (6 bases). Germline V gene data show CDR1 as MNHEY and CDR2 as SVGEGT. This CDR3 comprises 17 residues. V gave up 2 bases and J gave up 1 base, with 17 bases separating them. The CDR3 loop is CASSYERGRDFQETQYF. The CDR3 coding sequence is TGTGCCAGCAGTTACGAAAGGGGAAGGGACTTCCAAGAGACCCAGTACTTC.

In its sample, this clone was seen a few times. This chain uses TRBV4-1 with TRBJ2-2; D gene uncertain. This CDR3 region has 16 residues. The germline CDR1 and CDR2 sequences are MGHRA and YSYEKL. V was clipped by 1 base and J by 2 bases, with 11 bases between them. For the CDR3, the DNA is TGCGCCAGCAGCCAAGCGAGGATATCTAACACCGGGGAGCTGTTTTTT. Translated: CASSQARISNTGELFF.

The gene calls are TRBV9 and TRBJ1-1, with D maybe TRBD1 (5 bases). The CDR3 has 14 residues. Trimming removed 3 bases at V and 1 base at J, with 10 bases between. Germline CDR1 reads SGDLS; CDR2 reads YYNGEE. CDR3 region: CASSANQGNTEAFF. The CDR3 DNA reads TGTGCCAGCAGCGCAAATCAGGGGAACACTGAAGCTTTCTTT.

CDR3 region: CASSIRTFQPQHF. CDR3 coding DNA: TGTGCCAGTAGTATCCGGACATTTCAGCCCCAGCATTTT. This rearrangement joins TRBV19 to TRBJ1-5; maybe TRBD1 (5 bases). V lost 3 bases and J 6 bases, leaving 9 bases between the germline ends. The CDR3 runs 13 residues. Germline lookup yields CDR1 LNHDA and CDR2 SQIVND (reference sequence).

The V call is TRBV9, the J call TRBJ1-1, with D possibly TRBD1 on 5 matching bases. In germline, CDR1 is SGDLS, CDR2 YYNGEE. Trimming left V 4 bases short and J 2 bases short, with 15 bases between. This CDR3 comprises 15 residues. The CDR3 reads CASSPHGQGNTEAFF. The CDR3 DNA sequence: TGTGCCAGCAGCCCCCACGGCCAGGGAAACACTGAAGCTTTCTTT.

The V gene is TRBV11-2, the J gene TRBJ1-4, with TRBD1 identical over 8 bases. The CDR3 totals 16 residues. J lost 5 bases, V lost 5 bases, and 10 bases had no gene match. The germline gives CDR1 SGHAT, CDR2 FQNNGV. The CDR3 sequence is CASSTTGAYGNEKLFF. In DNA, the CDR3 is TGTGCCAGCAGCACGACAGGGGCGTATGGGAATGAAAAACTGTTTTTT.

This clone was picked up a small number of times. The chain couples TRBV29-1 to TRBJ2-2, with 12 bases aligning to TRBD1. The V gene's germline CDR1 is SQVTM and CDR2 ANQGSEA. The ends lost 4 bases at V and 7 bases at J; junction bases unmatched: 10. The CDR3 runs 16 residues. CDR3 in amino acids: CSVVSGQGAGFGELFF. The CDR3 DNA sequence: TGCAGCGTTGTCTCGGGACAGGGGGCTGGTTTCGGGGAGCTGTTTTTT.

The chain employs TRBV2 and TRBJ2-1, with TRBD2 matching 8 bases. The CDR3 has 14 residues. Trimming took 8 bases from V and 4 from J; bases not matched to a gene: 7. Germline V gene sequence: CDR1 SNHLY, CDR2 FYNNEI. Written as DNA, the CDR3 is TGTGCCAGCGGAAGCGGGGGACCTTACAATGAGCAGTTCTTC. Amino acid sequence: CASGSGGPYNEQFF.

In this sample, this clone turned up a few times. CDR3 in amino acids: CASRSGDREYGYTF. CDR3 nucleotides: TGTGCCAGTAGGTCTGGAGACAGGGAATATGGCTACACCTTC. V and J are TRBV19 and TRBJ1-2; 7 nucleotides match TRBD1. CDR1 is LNHDA and CDR2 is SQIVND in the germline V gene (reference sequence). The CDR3 runs to 14 residues. With 6 bases clipped from V and 5 bases from J, the junction kept 9 bases outside the gene matches.

The gene calls are TRBV18 and TRBJ2-7; possible D gene TRBD1, 5 bases. The CDR3 totals 13 residues. CDR1 is KGHSH and CDR2 is LQKENI in the germline V gene. Trimming took 3 bases from V and 9 from J, leaving 15 bases between them. Written as DNA, the CDR3 is TGTGCCAGCTCACCCCCCGACAGAACCATGCAGTACTTC. Translation gives CASSPPDRTMQYF.

This CDR3 is CASSQDNMNTEAFF. The DNA for the CDR3 is TGCGCCAGCAGCCAAGATAACATGAACACTGAAGCTTTCTTT. The genes are TRBV4-1 and TRBJ1-1; D unresolved. The V and J ends lost 0 bases and 0 bases respectively, with 5 bases between them. CDR1 and CDR2 (germline): MGHRA, YSYEKL. This CDR3 has 14 amino acids.

The CDR3 DNA is TGTGCCAGCTCACCAGGAGTCCAAGAGACCCAGTACTTC. Residues: CASSPGVQETQYF. The chain has TRBV18 and TRBJ2-5; D remains ambiguous. Trimming stripped 2 bases from V and 1 base from J, with 5 bases between. Germline CDR1 reads KGHSH; CDR2 reads LQKENI. This CDR3 has 13 amino acids.

This clone was detected a few times. The chain carries TRBV24-1 and TRBJ1-6, with D possibly being TRBD1 (6 bases). Between the trimmed V and J ends, which lost 4 bases and 10 bases, there was a span of 16 bases. CDR3 length equals 15 residues. Germline V gene sequence: CDR1 KGHDR, CDR2 SFDVKD. CDR3 protein: CATSESRGGGSPLHF. For the CDR3, the DNA is TGTGCCACCAGTGAAAGCAGGGGCGGGGGATCACCCCTCCACTTT.

The chain couples TRBV19 to TRBJ2-3, with D tentatively TRBD1 (5 bases). Germline CDR1 and CDR2: LNHDA and SQIVND (reference sequence). Trimming removed 0 bases at V and 0 bases at J, with 7 bases between. The CDR3 loop spans 15 amino acids. CDR3 residues: CASSIDRASTDTQYF. CDR3 DNA sequence: TGTGCCAGTAGTATAGACAGGGCTAGCACAGATACGCAGTATTTT.

The genes are TRBV3-1 (or the pseudogene TRBV3-2) and TRBJ1-2; 8 positions agree with TRBD1. CDR3 length: 15 residues. Germline V gene sequence: CDR1 LGHDT, CDR2 YNNKEL (reference sequence). The V segment lost 4 bases and the J segment 3 bases; nucleotides outside the gene matches: 7. The CDR3, as DNA: TGTGCCAGCAGCCCCAGGACAGGGTTGGACTATGGCTACACCTTC. It yields the protein CASSPRTGLDYGYTF.

The rearrangement joins TRBV18 to TRBJ1-2; 7 bases align to TRBD1. Losses at the gene ends were 5 bases for V and 1 base for J; bases not matched to a gene: 7. Per the germline V gene, CDR1 is KGHSH and CDR2 is LQKENI. The CDR3 length is 15 residues. The DNA for the CDR3 is TGTGCCAGCTCATCGATCACAGGGGATAACTATGGCTACACCTTC. Translated, it gives CASSSITGDNYGYTF.

V and J are TRBV7-2 and TRBJ2-7; 8 bases are shared with TRBD1. V trimming: 5 bases; J trimming: 3 bases; junction bases outside the gene matches: 6. The CDR3 is 14 residues long. CDR1 is SGHTA, CDR2 FQGNSA, per germline. The CDR3 is CASSTWTGRYEQYF. The CDR3 DNA reads TGTGCCAGCAGCACCTGGACAGGGCGCTACGAGCAGTACTTC.